The 22 T cell receptor beta chains in this list originate from one sample, sequenced in a study of shared T cell receptors in the human thymus. Assay: immunoSEQ multiplex PCR; the TCRdb copy retains only in-frame clones and omits some. The repertoire holds roughly 710,000 clones, with approximately 83% as singletons. The same data also contributed to another study, on human thymus T cells.

The sample taken for sequencing was thymocytes. The receptors shown here come from a girl under three years old with a congenital heart defect.

This rearrangement joins TRBV5-6 to TRBJ1-2; TRBD1 matches 7 bases. Germline V gives CDR1 SGHDT, CDR2 YYEEEE. The CDR3 extends over 19 amino acids. V was clipped by 4 bases and J by 4 bases; unmatched bases: 22. CDR3 loop: CASSPKSTEHRGKGYGYTF. CDR3 sequence (DNA): TGTGCCAGCAGCCCCAAGTCCACAGAACACAGGGGTAAGGGCTATGGCTACACCTTC.

This chain uses TRBV5-4 with TRBJ1-1; a possible D gene is TRBD1 (5 bases). Per germline, CDR1 SGHNT and CDR2 YYREEE (reference sequence). This CDR3 is built from 16 residues. V was cut by 5 bases and J by 0 bases, with 17 bases left in between. The CDR3 coding sequence is TGTGCCAGCAGTAAAGGGCAGGGTTTGATGAACACTGAAGCTTTCTTT. As protein: CASSKGQGLMNTEAFF.

V is TRBV5-1 and J is TRBJ1-3; D ambiguous. CDR1 and CDR2 from the germline V gene are SGHRS and YFSETQ. The germline V and J ends were trimmed by 0 bases and 0 bases, with 4 bases remaining between them. The length of the CDR3 is 14 residues. CDR3 DNA sequence: TGCGCCAGCAGCTTGGACAGCTCTGGAAACACCATATATTTT. This sequence encodes CASSLDSSGNTIYF.

This clone was seen a single time. V is TRBV6-5 and J is TRBJ2-2, with TRBD2 identical over 8 bases. V lost 3 bases, J lost 6 bases, and 6 bases stayed unmatched. CDR3 length: 15 residues. From germline, CDR1 is MNHEY and CDR2 SVGAGI. This CDR3 reads CASSYTGGVPGELFF. The CDR3 DNA reads as TGTGCCAGCAGTTATACGGGGGGGGTCCCCGGGGAGCTGTTTTTT.

The V gene is TRBV5-6, the J gene TRBJ2-1, with D possibly matching TRBD1 (6 bases). The V end lost 3 bases, the J end lost 1 base, and 17 bases lay between the germline ends. This CDR3 spans 17 amino acids. Germline CDR1 and CDR2: SGHDT and YYEEEE. The CDR3 region is CASSSASGTFSYNEQFF. DNA of the CDR3: TGTGCCAGCAGCTCGGCCTCCGGGACATTTTCCTACAATGAGCAGTTCTTC.

This sequence joins TRBV6-1 and TRBJ2-7; D is undetermined. This CDR3 contains 15 residues. Trimming pared 6 bases from V and 4 bases from J, leaving 19 bases between. Germline CDR1 MNHNS, CDR2 SASEGT. CDR3 nucleotides: TGTGCCAGCAGCCAGGCTTTTAGGTTGGGTTACGAGCAGTACTTC. Translation gives CASSQAFRLGYEQYF.

The genes are TRBV14 and TRBJ2-1; D is possibly TRBD2 (6 bases). Germline CDR1 reads SGHDN; CDR2 reads FVKESK. V was trimmed by 0 bases and J by 1 base, leaving 16 bases between them. There are 18 residues in the CDR3. The DNA of the CDR3 is TGTGCCAGCAGCCAAGAGTTAAGGAGGACTACATCCTACAATGAGCAGTTCTTC. Translating it yields CASSQELRRTTSYNEQFF.

The sample holds one count of this clone. This chain uses TRBV28 with TRBJ1-5; D gene uncertain. The CDR3 has 19 residues. V dropped 2 bases and J dropped 0 bases, with 20 bases sitting between them. Per germline, CDR1 MDHEN and CDR2 SYDVKM. The DNA of the CDR3 is TGTGCCAGCAGTTTACATCTTACCGCAACACCCCGTAGCAATCAGCCCCAGCATTTT. Its protein is CASSLHLTATPRSNQPQHF.

The chain carries TRBV6-5 and TRBJ2-2; 8 nucleotides line up with TRBD2. With 10 bases clipped from V and 7 bases from J, the junction kept 8 bases outside the gene matches. Germline V gene data show CDR1 as MNHEY and CDR2 as SVGAGI. This CDR3 comprises 13 residues. The CDR3 sequence is CAILSGGIGELFF. Here the CDR3 DNA reads TGTGCCATCCTGAGCGGGGGAATCGGGGAGCTGTTTTTT.

This clone was detected once. The V and J genes are TRBV10-3 and TRBJ2-6; 7 bases align to TRBD1. Germline trimming cut 8 bases from V and 0 bases from J; bases unmatched to any gene: 10. This CDR3 comprises 17 residues. Looked up from germline, CDR1 is ENHRY and CDR2 is SYGVKD. In DNA form, the CDR3 reads TGTGCCATCCGAGATAGACAGGGAAGCTCTGGGGCCAACGTCCTGACTTTC. Translating gives CAIRDRQGSSGANVLTF.

The chain carries TRBV19 and TRBJ2-6; 7 nucleotides line up with TRBD1. After removal of 0 bases from V and 7 bases from J, the junction contained 3 bases not matched to a gene. CDR1 LNHDA and CDR2 SQIVND come from the germline V gene (reference sequence). This CDR3 comprises 15 residues. CDR3: CASSIDAGGANVLTF. In DNA, the CDR3 is TGTGCCAGTAGTATAGACGCAGGGGGTGCCAACGTCCTGACTTTC.

A remark on this clone: Other DNA sequences in this sample translate to the same CDR3. The chain recombines TRBV5-8 with TRBJ1-6, with a weak D call TRBD1 (5 bases). V dropped 6 bases and J dropped 5 bases, with 21 bases sitting between them. The CDR3 has 17 residues. The germline CDR1 and CDR2 sequences are SGHTS and YDEGEE. CDR3 sequence (DNA): TGTGCCAGCACCACAAACAGGTTACAGCGTGATAATTCACCCCTCCACTTT. This sequence encodes CASTTNRLQRDNSPLHF.

The chain employs TRBV5-6 and TRBJ2-3, with 8 bases that match TRBD1. The germline V gene encodes CDR1 SGHDT and CDR2 YYEEEE. This CDR3 is built from 13 residues. The junction had 5 bases not matched to a gene; V was cut back by 5 bases and J by 6 bases. The CDR3 bases are TGTGCCAGCAGACCACACAGGGGGGATACGCAGTATTTT. Its translation: CASRPHRGDTQYF.

The chain recombines TRBV5-1 with TRBJ1-3; D not resolved. V gave up 1 base and J gave up 0 bases, with 2 bases separating them. Germline lookup yields CDR1 SGHRS and CDR2 YFSETQ. The CDR3 has 13 residues. The CDR3 DNA reads TGCGCCAGCAGCTTGCACTCTGGAAACACCATATATTTT. It encodes CASSLHSGNTIYF.

Only one count was recorded for this clone. The rearrangement uses TRBV18 and TRBJ1-6; 10 bases match TRBD1. The CDR3 loop spans 17 amino acids. From germline, CDR1 is KGHSH and CDR2 LQKENI. V was clipped by 3 bases and J by 7 bases; unmatched bases: 9. The CDR3 DNA sequence: TGTGCCAGCTCACCTCCGGGGGGACAGGGGAGGAATTCACCCCTCCACTTT. This sequence encodes CASSPPGGQGRNSPLHF.

The CDR3 DNA is TGTGCCAGCAGTTTTGCGACAGGAGAGTACGAGCAGTACTTC. Its translation: CASSFATGEYEQYF. The V and J genes are TRBV28 and TRBJ2-7; D is possibly TRBD1 (6 bases). The V and J ends lost 3 bases and 4 bases respectively, with 13 bases between them. CDR1 and CDR2 (germline): MDHEN, SYDVKM. CDR3 length: 14 amino acids.

The rearrangement uses TRBV5-6 and TRBJ1-1; D not resolved. Trimming removed 0 bases from V and 4 bases from J, with 19 bases in between. Germline V gene sequence: CDR1 SGHDT, CDR2 YYEEEE. The CDR3 is 17 residues long. This chain's CDR3 is CASSLVGESKTVTEAFF. CDR3 bases: TGTGCCAGCAGCTTGGTCGGGGAGTCCAAAACAGTCACTGAAGCTTTCTTT.

The chain carries TRBV29-1 and TRBJ1-1; D is unclear. The germline V gene has CDR1 SQVTM and CDR2 ANQGSEA. CDR3 length equals 13 residues. V was cut by 1 base and J by 7 bases, with 13 bases left in between. The CDR3 region has the DNA TGCAGCGTTGAAGGGTTGGGAGGCATTGAAGCTTTCTTT. Translated: CSVEGLGGIEAFF.

This sequence joins TRBV28 and TRBJ2-7, with 10 bases aligning to TRBD1. Germline V gives CDR1 MDHEN, CDR2 SYDVKM. Trimming took 6 bases from V and 5 from J; bases not matched to a gene: 16. The CDR3 runs 17 residues. The CDR3: CASRGSRQGAPQDEQYF. The CDR3 DNA sequence: TGTGCCAGCAGGGGTTCGCGACAGGGGGCACCACAGGACGAGCAGTACTTC.

The chain combines TRBV9 with TRBJ1-4, with D possibly TRBD1 on 5 matching bases. Germline V CDR1 and CDR2: SGDLS, YYNGEE. The CDR3 has 15 residues. With 0 bases removed from V and 0 bases from J, the gap between germline ends came to 6 bases. The CDR3 region is CASSVVGATNEKLFF. The CDR3 coding sequence is TGTGCCAGCAGCGTAGTAGGGGCAACTAATGAAAAACTGTTTTTT. The whole variable domain, remainder taken from reference TRBV9 and TRBJ1-4, is DSGVTQTPKHLITATGQRVTLRCSPRSGDLSVYWYQQSLDQGLQFLIQYYNGEERAKGNILERFSAQQFPDLHSELNLSSLELGDSALYFCASSVVGATNEKLFFGSGTQLSVL.

J is TRBJ2-7 and V is TRBV4-2; 9 nucleotides line up with TRBD1. The J segment lost 5 bases and the V segment lost 3 bases, leaving 14 bases of the junction unmatched. Germline CDR1 LGHNA, CDR2 YNFKEQ. The CDR3 runs 17 residues. In DNA, the CDR3 is TGTGCCAGCAGCCACCCCGATACCGACAGGGGGTTCAACGAGCAGTACTTC. It yields the protein CASSHPDTDRGFNEQYF.

This clone was seen only a few times. The V gene is TRBV4-1, the J gene TRBJ2-5, with 8 bases that match TRBD2. Germline lookup yields CDR1 MGHRA and CDR2 YSYEKL. The CDR3 length is 15 residues. V shed 3 bases, J shed 5 bases, and the junction held 8 bases outside the gene matches. Here the CDR3 DNA reads TGCGCCAGCAGCCAGTTAACGGGGGGGCGGGAGACCCAGTACTTC. It yields the protein CASSQLTGGRETQYF.